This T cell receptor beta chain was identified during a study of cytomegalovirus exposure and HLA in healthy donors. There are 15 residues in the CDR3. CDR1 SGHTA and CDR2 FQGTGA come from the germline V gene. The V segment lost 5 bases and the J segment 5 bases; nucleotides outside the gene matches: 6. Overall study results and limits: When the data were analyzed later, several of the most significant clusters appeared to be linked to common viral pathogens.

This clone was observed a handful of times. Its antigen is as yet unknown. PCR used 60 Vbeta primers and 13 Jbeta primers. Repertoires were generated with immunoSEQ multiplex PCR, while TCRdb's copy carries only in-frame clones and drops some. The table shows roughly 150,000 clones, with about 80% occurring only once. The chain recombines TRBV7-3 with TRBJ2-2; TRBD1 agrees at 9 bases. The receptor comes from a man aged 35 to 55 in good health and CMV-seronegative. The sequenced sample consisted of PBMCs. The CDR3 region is CASSPQGATTGELFF. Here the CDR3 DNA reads TGTGCCAGCAGCCCACAGGGGGCAACGACCGGGGAGCTGTTTTTT.